This TCR beta chain was profiled in a study of control samples from healthy donors and cancer patients. Method: immunoSEQ multiplex PCR; TCRdb's copy keeps in-frame clones and lacks some. The sample contains about 410,000 clones, 75% to 95% of which appear only once. The CDR3 has 12 amino acids. Trimming took 10 bases from V and 3 from J, leaving 12 bases between them. The germline V gene has CDR1 MNHEY and CDR2 SVGAGI. Sequencing input: PBMCs. The chain carries TRBV6-5 and TRBJ1-2; a weak D match, TRBD1 (5 bases). This TCR derives from a middle-aged man with head and neck cancer. CDR3 coding DNA: TGTGCCACTGGTGGGGGGGACTATGGCTACACCTTC. It specifies CATGGGDYGYTF.